This TCR beta chain was sequenced in a study of cytomegalovirus exposure and HLA in healthy donors. Overall study: Genotyping showed roughly 77% of 398 donors falling in the Caucasian-associated ancestry cluster.

Trimming took 2 bases from V and 4 from J, leaving 10 bases between them. Germline values: CDR1 SGHVS, CDR2 FNYEAQ. The CDR3 is 14 amino acids. Overall study results and limits: Later work associated approximately 17,000 TCR beta sequences with HLA alleles at 0.05 false discovery rate.

This PCR relied on a set of 60 Vbeta primers and 13 Jbeta primers. Profiling relied on immunoSEQ multiplex PCR, and the TCRdb table lists in-frame clones only, not all of them. The sample lists approximately 190,000 clones, roughly 80% occurring once. Concerning this clone: Its antigen is still unknown.

This chain joins TRBV7-6 and TRBJ2-3; D ambiguous. The sequenced sample was PBMCs. The TCR sequence derives from a woman in her late teens or twenties in good health and CMV-seronegative. The CDR3 reads CASSLIPYPDTQYF. The CDR3 nucleotides read TGTGCCAGCAGCTTAATTCCGTATCCAGATACGCAGTATTTT.